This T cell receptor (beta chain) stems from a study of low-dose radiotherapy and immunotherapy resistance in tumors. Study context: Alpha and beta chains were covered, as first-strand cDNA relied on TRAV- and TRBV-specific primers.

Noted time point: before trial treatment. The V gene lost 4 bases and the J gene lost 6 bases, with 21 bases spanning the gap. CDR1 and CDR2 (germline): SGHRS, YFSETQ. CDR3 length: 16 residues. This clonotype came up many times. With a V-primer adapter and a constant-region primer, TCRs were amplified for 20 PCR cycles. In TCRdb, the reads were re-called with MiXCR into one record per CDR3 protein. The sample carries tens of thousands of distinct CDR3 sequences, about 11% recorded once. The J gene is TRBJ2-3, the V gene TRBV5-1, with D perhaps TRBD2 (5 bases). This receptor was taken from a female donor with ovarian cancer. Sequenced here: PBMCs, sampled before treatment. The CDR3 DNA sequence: TGCGCCAGCAGCCCCCCTTGGTCGGGGTTGGGGGATACGCAGTATTTT. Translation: CASSPPWSGLGDTQYF. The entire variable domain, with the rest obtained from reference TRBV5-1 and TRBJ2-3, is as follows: KAGVTQTPRYLIKTRGQQVTLSCSPISGHRSVSWYQQTPGQGLQFLFEYFSETQRNKGNFPGRFSGRQFSNSRSEMNVSTLELGDSALYLCASSPPWSGLGDTQYFGPGTRLTVL.